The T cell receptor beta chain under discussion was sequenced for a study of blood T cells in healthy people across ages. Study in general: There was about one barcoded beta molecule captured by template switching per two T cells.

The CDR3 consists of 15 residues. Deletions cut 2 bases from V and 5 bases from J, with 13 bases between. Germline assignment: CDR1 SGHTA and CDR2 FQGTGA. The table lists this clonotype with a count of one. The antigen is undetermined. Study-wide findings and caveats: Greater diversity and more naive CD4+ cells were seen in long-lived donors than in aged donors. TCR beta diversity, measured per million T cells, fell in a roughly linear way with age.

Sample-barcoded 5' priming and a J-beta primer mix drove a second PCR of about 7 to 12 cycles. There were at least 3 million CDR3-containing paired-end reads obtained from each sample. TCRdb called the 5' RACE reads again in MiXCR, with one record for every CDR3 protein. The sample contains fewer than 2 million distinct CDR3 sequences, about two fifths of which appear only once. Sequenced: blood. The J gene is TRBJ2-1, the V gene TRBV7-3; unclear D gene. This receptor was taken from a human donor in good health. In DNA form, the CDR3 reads TGTGCCAGCAGCTTAGTCCGAGGACGTGACAATGAGCAGTTCTTC. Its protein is CASSLVRGRDNEQFF.